One and the same sample provided the 3 T cell receptor beta chains below, sequenced in a study of blood T cell repertoires in COVID-19. Using immunoSEQ multiplex PCR, the repertoire was profiled, and TCRdb retains in-frame clones only, with some absent. The sample yields 220,000 or so clones, 82% seen once. The sample comprised peripheral blood. These TCRs come from an elderly woman with COVID-19, enrolled during active disease.

The chain links TRBV5-1 to TRBJ2-2, with 11 bases identical to TRBD1. CDR3 length: 15 residues. From germline, CDR1 is SGHRS and CDR2 YFSETQ. With 7 bases clipped from V and 5 bases from J, the junction kept 7 bases outside the gene matches. CDR3 residues: CASGHGTGGTGELFF. Written as DNA, the CDR3 is TGCGCCAGCGGACACGGGACAGGGGGGACCGGGGAGCTGTTTTTT.

This chain links TRBV30 with TRBJ1-4; no clear D. This CDR3 is built from 12 residues. V shed 1 base and J shed 8 bases, with 8 bases lying between them. Germline assignment: CDR1 GTSNPN and CDR2 SVGIG (reference sequence). The CDR3 DNA is TGTGCCTGGAGTGAACTGAGGGAAAAACTGTTTTTT. Protein sequence: CAWSELREKLFF. Variable domain in full (rest from reference TRBV30 and TRBJ1-4): SQTIHQWPATLVQPVGSPLSLECTVEGTSNPNLYWYRQAAGRGLQLLFYSVGIGQISSEVPQNLSASRPQDRQFILSSKKLLLSDSGFYLCAWSELREKLFFGSGTQLSVL.

The chain joins TRBV28 to TRBJ1-5; possible D gene TRBD1, 6 bases. V gave up 1 base and J gave up 4 bases, with 11 bases separating them. In germline, CDR1 is MDHEN, CDR2 SYDVKM. The CDR3 has 15 amino acids. The CDR3 protein is CASSLLTTGNQPQHF. The CDR3 DNA reads as TGTGCCAGCAGTTTATTAACCACAGGGAATCAGCCCCAGCATTTT.